The 2 T cell receptor beta chains in this list originate from one sample, sequenced in a study of response to subunit inactivated influenza vaccine. MiXCR, run by TCRdb on the RT-PCR reads, gives a single entry per CDR3 protein. In the table there are roughly 520,000 distinct CDR3 sequences, 25% of which are singletons. The sample consisted of CD4+ T cells sorted from PBMCs, taken 5 to 6 days after vaccination. All receptors derive from a man over 45 who received an inactivated influenza vaccine.

The V and J genes are TRBV20-1 and TRBJ2-5, with a possible D match to TRBD2 (6 bases). V gave up 1 base and J gave up 5 bases, with 14 bases separating them. The CDR3 is 14 residues long. Germline CDR1 is DFQATT and CDR2 is SNEGSKA (reference sequence). CDR3 protein: CSARGVGSVETQYF. The DNA of the CDR3 is TGCAGTGCTAGAGGAGTCGGGAGCGTCGAGACCCAGTACTTC.

This clonotype occurred a few times. The chain combines TRBV4-3 with TRBJ2-4, with D uncertain. V dropped 4 bases and J dropped 0 bases, with 10 bases sitting between them. Germline assignment: CDR1 LGHNA and CDR2 YSLEER. The length of the CDR3 is 15 residues. CDR3 coding DNA: TGCGCCAGCAGCCTAGATAGTAAAGCCAAAAACATTCAGTACTTC. It codes for CASSLDSKAKNIQYF.